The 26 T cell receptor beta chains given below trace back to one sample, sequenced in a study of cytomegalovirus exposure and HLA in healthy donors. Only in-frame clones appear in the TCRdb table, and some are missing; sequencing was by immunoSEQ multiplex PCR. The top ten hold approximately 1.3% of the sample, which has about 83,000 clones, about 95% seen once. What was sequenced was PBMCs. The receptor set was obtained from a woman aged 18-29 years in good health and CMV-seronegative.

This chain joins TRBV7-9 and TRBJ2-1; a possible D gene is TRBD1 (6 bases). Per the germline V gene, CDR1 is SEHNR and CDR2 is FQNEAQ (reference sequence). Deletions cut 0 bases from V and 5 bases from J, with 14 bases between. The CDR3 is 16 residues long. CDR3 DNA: TGTGCCAGCAGCTTAGCGTGGGGGACACCAGACAATGAGCAGTTCTTC. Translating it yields CASSLAWGTPDNEQFF.

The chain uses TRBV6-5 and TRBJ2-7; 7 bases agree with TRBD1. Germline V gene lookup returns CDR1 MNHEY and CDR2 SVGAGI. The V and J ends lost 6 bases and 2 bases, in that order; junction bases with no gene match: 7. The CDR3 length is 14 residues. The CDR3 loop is CASSPPGQPYEQYF. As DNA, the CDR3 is TGTGCCAGCAGCCCCCCGGGACAGCCCTACGAGCAGTACTTC.

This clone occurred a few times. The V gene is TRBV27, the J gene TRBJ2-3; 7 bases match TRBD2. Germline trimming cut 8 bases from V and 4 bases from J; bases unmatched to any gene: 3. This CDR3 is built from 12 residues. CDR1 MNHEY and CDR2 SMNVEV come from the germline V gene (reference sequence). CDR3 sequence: CASRGGADTQYF. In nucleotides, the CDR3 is TGTGCCAGCCGTGGGGGGGCAGATACGCAGTATTTT.

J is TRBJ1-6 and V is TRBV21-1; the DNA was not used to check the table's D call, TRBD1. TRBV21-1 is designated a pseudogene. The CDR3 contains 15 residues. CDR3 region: CASSCGGQGNSPLHF. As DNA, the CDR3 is TGTGCCAGCAGTTGCGGGGGACAGGGCAATTCACCCCTCCACTTT.

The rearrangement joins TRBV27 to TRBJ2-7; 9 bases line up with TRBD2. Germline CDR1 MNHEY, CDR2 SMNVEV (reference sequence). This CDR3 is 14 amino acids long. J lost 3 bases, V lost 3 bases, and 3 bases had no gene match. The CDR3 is CASSFSAGGYEQYF. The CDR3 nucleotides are TGTGCCAGCAGTTTTTCAGCGGGAGGCTACGAGCAGTACTTC.

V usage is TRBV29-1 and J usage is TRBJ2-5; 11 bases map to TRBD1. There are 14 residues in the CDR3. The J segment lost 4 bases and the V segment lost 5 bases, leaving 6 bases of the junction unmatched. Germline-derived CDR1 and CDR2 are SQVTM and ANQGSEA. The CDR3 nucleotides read TGCAGCGTTATGGGACAGGGGGGTTCAGAGACCCAGTACTTC. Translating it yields CSVMGQGGSETQYF.

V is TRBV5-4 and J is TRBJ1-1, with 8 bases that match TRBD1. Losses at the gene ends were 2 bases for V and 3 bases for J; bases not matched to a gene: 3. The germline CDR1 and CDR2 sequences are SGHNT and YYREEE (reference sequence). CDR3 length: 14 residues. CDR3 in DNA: TGTGCCAGCAGCTTTACAGGGGGTGACACTGAAGCTTTCTTT. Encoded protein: CASSFTGGDTEAFF.

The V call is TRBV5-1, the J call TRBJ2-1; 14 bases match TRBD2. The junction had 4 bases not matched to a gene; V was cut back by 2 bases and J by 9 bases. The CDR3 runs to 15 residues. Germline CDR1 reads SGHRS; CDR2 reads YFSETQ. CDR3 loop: CASSFGLAGGGEQFF. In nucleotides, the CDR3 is TGCGCCAGCAGCTTTGGACTAGCGGGAGGAGGTGAGCAGTTCTTC.

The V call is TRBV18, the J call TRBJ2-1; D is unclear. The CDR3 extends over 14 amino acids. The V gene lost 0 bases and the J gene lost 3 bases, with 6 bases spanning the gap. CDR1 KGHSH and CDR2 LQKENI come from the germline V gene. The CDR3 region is CASSPPSRYNEQFF. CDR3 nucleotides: TGTGCCAGCTCACCACCCTCCCGCTACAATGAGCAGTTCTTC.

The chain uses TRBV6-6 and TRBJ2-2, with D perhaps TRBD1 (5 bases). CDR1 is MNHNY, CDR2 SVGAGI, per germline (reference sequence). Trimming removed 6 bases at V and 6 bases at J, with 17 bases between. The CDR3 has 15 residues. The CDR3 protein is CASSFLRQPAGELFF. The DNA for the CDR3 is TGTGCCAGCAGCTTCCTCCGACAGCCCGCCGGGGAGCTGTTTTTT.

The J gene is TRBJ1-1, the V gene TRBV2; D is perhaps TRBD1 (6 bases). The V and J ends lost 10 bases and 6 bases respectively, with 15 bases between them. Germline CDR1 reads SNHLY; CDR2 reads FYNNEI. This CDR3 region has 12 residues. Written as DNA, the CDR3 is TGTGCCACAGGACAGCGACAGCCTGAAGCTTTCTTT. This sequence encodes CATGQRQPEAFF.

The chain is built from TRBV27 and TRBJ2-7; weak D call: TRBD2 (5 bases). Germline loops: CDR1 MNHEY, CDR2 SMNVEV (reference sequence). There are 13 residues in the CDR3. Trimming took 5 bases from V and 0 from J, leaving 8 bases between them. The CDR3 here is CASSRSGSYEQYF. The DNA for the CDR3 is TGTGCCAGCAGTCGCAGCGGCTCCTACGAGCAGTACTTC.

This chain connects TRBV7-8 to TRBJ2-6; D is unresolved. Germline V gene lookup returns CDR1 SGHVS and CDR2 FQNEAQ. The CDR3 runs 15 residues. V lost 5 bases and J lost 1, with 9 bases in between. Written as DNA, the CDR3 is TGTGCCAGCAGCCCCCCGGAGTCTGGGGCCAACGTCCTGACTTTC. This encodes CASSPPESGANVLTF. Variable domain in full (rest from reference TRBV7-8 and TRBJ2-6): GAGVSQSPRYKVAKRGQDVALRCDPISGHVSLFWYQQALGQGPEFLTYFQNEAQLDKSGLPSDRFFAERPEGSVSTLKIQRTQQEDSAVYLCASSPPESGANVLTFGAGSRLTVL.

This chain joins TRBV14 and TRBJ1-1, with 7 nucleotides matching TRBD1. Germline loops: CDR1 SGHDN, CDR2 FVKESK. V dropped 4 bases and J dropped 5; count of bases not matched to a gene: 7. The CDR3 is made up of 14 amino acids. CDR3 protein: CASSPTTGLTEAFF. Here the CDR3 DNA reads TGTGCCAGCAGCCCTACGACAGGGTTGACTGAAGCTTTCTTT.

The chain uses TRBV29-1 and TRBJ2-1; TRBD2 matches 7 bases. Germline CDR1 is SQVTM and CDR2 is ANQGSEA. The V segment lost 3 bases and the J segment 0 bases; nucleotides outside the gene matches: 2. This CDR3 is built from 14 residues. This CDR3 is CSVEGGSSYNEQFF. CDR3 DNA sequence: TGCAGCGTTGAGGGAGGGAGCTCCTACAATGAGCAGTTCTTC.

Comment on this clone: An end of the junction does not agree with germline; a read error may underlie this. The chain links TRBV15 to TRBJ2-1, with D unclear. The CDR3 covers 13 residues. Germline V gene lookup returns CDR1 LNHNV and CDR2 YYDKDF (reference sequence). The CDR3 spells CATSRGRSIELFF. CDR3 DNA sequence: TGTGCCACCAGCAGAGGCCGATCCATAGAGCTGTTCTTC.

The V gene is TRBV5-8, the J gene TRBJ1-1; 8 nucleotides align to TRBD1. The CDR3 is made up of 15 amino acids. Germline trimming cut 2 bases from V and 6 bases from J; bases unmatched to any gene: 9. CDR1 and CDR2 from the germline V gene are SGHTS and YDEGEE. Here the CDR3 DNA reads TGTGCCAGCAGCTTTACCGCAGGGGGCGTCGCTGAAGCTTTCTTT. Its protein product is CASSFTAGGVAEAFF.

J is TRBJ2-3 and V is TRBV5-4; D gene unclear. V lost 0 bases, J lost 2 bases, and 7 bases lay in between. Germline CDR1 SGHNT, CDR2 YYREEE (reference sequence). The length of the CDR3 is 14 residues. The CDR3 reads CASSLAQITDTQYF. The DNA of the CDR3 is TGTGCCAGCAGCTTGGCGCAGATCACAGATACGCAGTATTTT.

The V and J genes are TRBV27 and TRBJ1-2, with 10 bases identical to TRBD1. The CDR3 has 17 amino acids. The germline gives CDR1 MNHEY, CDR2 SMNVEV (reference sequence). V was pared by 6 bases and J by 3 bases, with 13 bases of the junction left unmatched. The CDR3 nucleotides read TGTGCCAGCAGGACCCGGGACAGGGGTCCCAGGGACTATGGCTACACCTTC. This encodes CASRTRDRGPRDYGYTF.

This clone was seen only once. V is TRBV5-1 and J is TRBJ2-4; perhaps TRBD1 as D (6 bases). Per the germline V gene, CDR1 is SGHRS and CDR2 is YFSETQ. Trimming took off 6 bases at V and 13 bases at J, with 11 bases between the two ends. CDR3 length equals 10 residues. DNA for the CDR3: TGCGCCAGCATCAAGGGGACACAGTACTTC. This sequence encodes CASIKGTQYF.

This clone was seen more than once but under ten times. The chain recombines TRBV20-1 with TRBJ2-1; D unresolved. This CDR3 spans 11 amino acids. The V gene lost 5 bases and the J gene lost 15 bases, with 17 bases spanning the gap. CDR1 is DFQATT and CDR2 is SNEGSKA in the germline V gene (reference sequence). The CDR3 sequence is CSAGPPGSWFF. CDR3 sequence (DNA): TGCAGTGCTGGCCCTCCCGGGTCCTGGTTCTTC.

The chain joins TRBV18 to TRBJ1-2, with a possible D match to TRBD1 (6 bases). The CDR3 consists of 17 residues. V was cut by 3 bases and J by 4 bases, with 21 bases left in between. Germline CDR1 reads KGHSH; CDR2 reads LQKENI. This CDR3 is CASSPSLIGGASYGYTF. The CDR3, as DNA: TGTGCCAGCTCACCTTCCCTTATAGGGGGGGCTTCCTATGGCTACACCTTC.

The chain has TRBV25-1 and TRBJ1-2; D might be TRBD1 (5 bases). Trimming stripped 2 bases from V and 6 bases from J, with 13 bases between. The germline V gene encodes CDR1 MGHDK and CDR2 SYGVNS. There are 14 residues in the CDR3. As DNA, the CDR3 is TGTGCCAGCAGTGAAAGGTGGACGGGGGATGGCTACACCTTC. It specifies CASSERWTGDGYTF.

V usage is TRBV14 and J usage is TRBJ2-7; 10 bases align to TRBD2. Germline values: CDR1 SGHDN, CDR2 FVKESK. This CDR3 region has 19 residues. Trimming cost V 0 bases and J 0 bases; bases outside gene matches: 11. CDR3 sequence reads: CASSQDLWASGSISYEQYF. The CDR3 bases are TGTGCCAGCAGCCAAGACCTCTGGGCTAGCGGGAGTATCTCCTACGAGCAGTACTTC.

DNA of the CDR3: TGCGCCAGCAGCAGACAGACAGGCCCGAACACTGAAGCTTTCTTT. Encoded protein: CASSRQTGPNTEAFF. The V and J genes are TRBV5-1 and TRBJ1-1; tentatively, D is TRBD1 (6 bases). Trimming took off 4 bases at V and 1 base at J, with 14 bases between the two ends. The CDR3 is 15 residues long. Germline values: CDR1 SGHRS, CDR2 YFSETQ. Supplemented by reference TRBV5-1 and TRBJ1-1, the full variable domain reads KAGVTQTPRYLIKTRGQQVTLSCSPISGHRSVSWYQQTPGQGLQFLFEYFSETQRNKGNFPGRFSGRQFSNSRSEMNVSTLELGDSALYLCASSRQTGPNTEAFFGQGTRLTVV.

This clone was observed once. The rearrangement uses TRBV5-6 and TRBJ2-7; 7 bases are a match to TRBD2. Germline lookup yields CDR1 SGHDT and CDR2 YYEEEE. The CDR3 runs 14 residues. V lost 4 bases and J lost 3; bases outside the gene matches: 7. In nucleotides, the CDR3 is TGTGCCAGCAGCCCTATTGGGGGGGTCTACGAGCAGTACTTC. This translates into CASSPIGGVYEQYF.